This passage covers 9 T cell receptor beta chains from one sample sequenced in a study of blood T cells in healthy people across ages. PCR was performed a second time for about 7 to 12 cycles using a sample-barcoded 5' primer and a J-beta primer mix. TCRdb reprocessed the 5' RACE reads via MiXCR and lists one record per CDR3 protein. The data hold about 290,000 distinct CDR3 sequences, with less than 30% observed a single time. The specimen sequenced was blood. These receptor sequences come from a woman between 65 and 79 years old in good health.

This clonotype was counted between two and nine times. The V call is TRBV10-1, the J call TRBJ2-1; the D gene is possibly TRBD1 (6 bases). Germline V lookup: CDR1 WNHNN, CDR2 SYGVQD (reference sequence). The V end lost 2 bases, the J end lost 10 bases, and 12 bases lay between the germline ends. The CDR3 length is 13 residues. As DNA, the CDR3 is TGCGCCAGCAGTGAGACAGGGTTTGGGGAGCAGTTCTTC. It specifies CASSETGFGEQFF.

This chain connects TRBV28 to TRBJ2-7; tentative D call: TRBD2 (6 bases). The CDR3 sequence is 16 residues long. V shed 6 bases and J shed 2 bases, with 20 bases lying between them. Germline assignment: CDR1 MDHEN and CDR2 SYDVKM. The CDR3 DNA sequence: TGTGCCAGCAGCATAGCGCTCGGGAGTGAGCCCTACGAGCAGTACTTC. As protein: CASSIALGSEPYEQYF.

This clonotype was recorded at least ten times. The chain joins TRBV6-5 to TRBJ2-7; TRBD1 agrees at 7 bases. The CDR3 contains 13 residues. V dropped 5 bases and J dropped 6; count of bases not matched to a gene: 7. Germline V CDR1 and CDR2: MNHEY, SVGAGI. The CDR3 DNA is TGTGCCAGCAGTGGAGACAGGGACCTCGAGCAGTACTTC. Translation: CASSGDRDLEQYF.

This clonotype has at least ten counts. The V gene is TRBV24-1, the J gene TRBJ2-1, with 7 bases lining up with TRBD2. With 5 bases clipped from V and 7 bases from J, the junction kept 13 bases outside the gene matches. The CDR3 is made up of 16 amino acids. In germline, CDR1 is KGHDR, CDR2 SFDVKD. The CDR3 sequence is CATSARLANPWNEQFF. CDR3 bases: TGTGCCACCAGTGCTCGACTAGCAAACCCATGGAATGAGCAGTTCTTC.

The chain combines TRBV27 with TRBJ1-1; TRBD1 matches at 9 bases. The germline gives CDR1 MNHEY, CDR2 SMNVEV (reference sequence). V lost 6 bases and J lost 9; bases outside the gene matches: 8. This CDR3 is 13 amino acids long. The CDR3 region is CASSRGQGRKAFF. The CDR3 DNA sequence: TGTGCCAGCAGCCGGGGACAGGGACGGAAAGCTTTCTTT.

This clonotype was observed a handful of times. The V call is TRBV7-2, the J call TRBJ1-4, with 10 nucleotides matching TRBD1. The CDR3 covers 16 residues. CDR1 is SGHTA, CDR2 FQGNSA, per germline. The J segment lost 5 bases and the V segment lost 4 bases, leaving 7 bases of the junction unmatched. CDR3 protein: CASSSRSGQGNEKLFF. DNA for the CDR3: TGTGCCAGCAGCTCCCGGTCGGGACAGGGGAATGAAAAACTGTTTTTT.

V and J are TRBV12-3 or TRBV12-4 and TRBJ2-5; 8 bases are shared with TRBD2. The end of the DNA fits TRBJ2-1 better, so the J call may be wrong. This CDR3 is built from 17 residues. CDR3 DNA: TGTGCCAGCAGTTTAGAACGAGGCGGGAGGACCTTCAATGAGCAGTTCTTC. Its protein is CASSLERGGRTFNEQFF.

The gene calls are TRBV12-3 or TRBV12-4 and TRBJ2-4; a possible D gene is TRBD2 (5 bases). With 5 bases removed from V and 4 bases from J, the gap between germline ends came to 15 bases. This CDR3 region has 15 residues. CDR3 sequence reads: CASSPPWGVKNIQYF. The CDR3 coding sequence is TGTGCCAGCAGTCCTCCTTGGGGAGTTAAAAACATTCAGTACTTC.

The CDR3 spells CSARERGSMGNIQYF. The CDR3, as DNA: TGCAGTGCTAGAGAACGAGGGTCTATGGGGAACATTCAGTACTTC. V gene TRBV20-1 combines with J gene TRBJ2-4; TRBD2 is a possible D gene (5 bases). CDR1 and CDR2 from the germline V gene are DFQATT and SNEGSKA (reference sequence). CDR3 size: 15 residues. V was cut by 0 bases and J by 7 bases, with 16 bases left in between.